Sequencing of this T cell receptor beta chain was carried out in a study of a mutant IDH1 vaccine in newly diagnosed glioma (dated by TCRdb to about 2021). Broadly, across the study: Patients were given eight vaccinations, in weeks 1, 3, 5, 7, 11, 15, 19 and 23, which matched visits V03 through V10. Six visits were used for peripheral blood collection: V03 (baseline), V05, V07, V10, V12 and V13. Prior to enrollment, patients had been given standard therapy consisting of radiotherapy alone, temozolomide alone, or radiochemotherapy with temozolomide, with the combination given to most patients. For exploratory analyses, longitudinal TCRB deep sequencing was carried out in about 26 treated patients wherever samples were available. Vaccination began 4-6 weeks after radiotherapy alone, or alongside temozolomide cycles in the chemotherapy-containing groups. The roughly 32 treated patients were roughly 62% male and around 40% female, with a mean age of 40.4 years. Broader findings and caveats from the paper: Immune responses induced by the vaccine were seen in over 90% of patients across multiple MHC alleles. PBMC samples for TCRB deep sequencing were selected based on availability. According to the authors, sample limitations meant that analyses of patient blood samples could not be reproduced. Pseudoprogression seemed to be unrelated to changes in the top peripheral T cell clonotypes found by TCRB sequencing.

The CDR3 covers 14 residues, taking in both the cysteine and the phenylalanine. The CDR3 DNA has 42 bases and is translated from base 1. V is cut by 0 bases and J by 4 bases, and the space between the germline ends is 9 bases. The germline V gene (reference sequence) sets CDR1 to SGHNT and CDR2 to YYREEE. Points on this clone: It has no known antigen specificity. Base-call qualities are not available, and no considerably larger clone is one nucleotide away.

The time point label on this specimen signifies: week 5, during vaccination. Each vaccine dose, consisting of 300 ug of a 20-mer mutant IDH1 peptide in Montanide, was administered subcutaneously with topical imiquimod. All donors had newly diagnosed IDH1-mutant astrocytomas of WHO grade 3 or 4 that showed loss of nuclear ATRX. The samples were drawn from NOA16, a multicentre, single-arm, open-label phase I trial in Germany that tested a mutant IDH1 peptide vaccine in humans for the first time. Genomic DNA for TCRB sequencing was isolated from EDTA blood with the DNeasy Blood and Tissue Kit. The method was the immunoSEQ multiplex PCR assay. Rearranged TCR beta chain sequences were amplified using the hsTCRB Kit according to the manufacturer's protocol. An Illumina MiSeq was used to sequence the TCRB libraries. Per the original workflow: Demultiplexing, trimming and gene mapping were performed with the kit vendor's proprietary platform. The table was pulled from immuneACCESS by TCRdb, which kept in-frame rearrangements only. Such tables lose some clones; where checked, under half of the loss comes from unresolved V genes, and the rest has no known cause. V and J calls and clone size are copied from that table; D and trimming were computed from the DNA. The sample contains over 50,000 clones, approximately 90% of them found a single time. The ten most abundant clones make up about 4.6% of the sample.

The V gene is TRBV5-4 and the J gene is TRBJ2-3; TRBD2 might be the D gene, on 7 matching bases. Here the sequenced sample was PBMCs, taken from a glioma patient whose treatment included an IDH1 peptide vaccine. The source of this sequence is a woman in her forties with glioma. The DNA is as follows: TGTGCCAGCAGCTTGGCGGGGGGCCCAGATACGCAGTATTTT. This codes for CASSLAGGPDTQYF.